This T cell receptor beta chain was observed in a study of control samples from healthy donors and cancer patients. The germline gives CDR1 PRHDT, CDR2 FYEKMQ (reference sequence). J lost 0 bases, V lost 2 bases, and 1 base had no gene match. The CDR3 spans 16 residues. The repertoire was sequenced with immunoSEQ multiplex PCR; TCRdb's copy has only in-frame clones and lacks some. The sample has 100,000 to 150,000 clones; roughly 86% are singletons. The sequencing sample was made of PBMCs. The rearrangement links TRBV13 to TRBJ2-1; 10 positions agree with TRBD2. This sequence originates from a man in his fifties or sixties with head and neck cancer. The CDR3 spells CASSLPSGGSYNEQFF. The CDR3 nucleotides are TGTGCCAGCAGCTTACCTAGCGGGGGCTCCTACAATGAGCAGTTCTTC.